This T cell receptor beta chain was sequenced during a study of T-cell memory formation after mild COVID-19. This clonotype was detected only a few times. CDR1 DFQATT and CDR2 SNEGSKA come from the germline V gene (reference sequence). This CDR3 comprises 14 residues. V lost 6 bases, J lost 2 bases, and 8 bases stayed unmatched. MiXCR was run by TCRdb on the 5' RACE reads, yielding one entry per CDR3 protein. The sample includes 550,000 to 600,000 distinct CDR3 sequences, roughly 21% seen only once; the top ten take about 8.2%. The clonotype comes from an adult woman who had mild COVID-19 (a few samples of this study predate the infection). Cell type and time point are not known. This sequence joins TRBV20-1 and TRBJ2-3; 7 nucleotides align to TRBD1. The sequencing input was PBMCs or a T cell subset sorted from them (not recorded which). CDR3 coding DNA: TGCAGTGCGGCCCGACAGGGATCCACAGATACGCAGTATTTT. As protein: CSAARQGSTDTQYF.